This TCR beta chain was observed in a study of T cells after yellow fever vaccination (dated by TCRdb to the late 2010s). Study-level background: Libraries from fractions with low cell numbers were prepared with the SMART-Seq v4 Ultra Low Input RNA kit. Bulk TCR alpha and beta repertoires were sequenced longitudinally to track T-cell clones before and after primary and booster YFV17D yellow fever vaccination. Two healthy male donors, one aged 18 to 30 and one aged 30 to 40 years, were included in the cohort. Blood was drawn at multiple timepoints before and after primary and secondary immunization, with bulk PBMC replicates and cell subsets isolated.

The treatment or condition label, read with the paper, signifies: live attenuated yellow fever vaccine strain. PBMCs were isolated from peripheral blood using a standard Ficoll-Paque protocol. Dynabeads CD4 and CD8 positive selection kits were used to isolate the CD4 and CD8 T-cell fractions. TriZol was used to extract RNA from bulk PBMCs, from CD4 and CD8 fractions, and from dextramer-positive and dextramer-negative fractions. Of note for this clonotype: Its antigen remains unidentified. No per-base quality is available; no much larger clone lies one base away.

V lost 3 bases and J lost 0 bases; the stretch between them is 9 bases long. Including cysteine and phenylalanine, the CDR3 has 15 amino acids. Only the CDR3 DNA is retained, 45 bases long and in frame from the first base. CDR1 and CDR2 (GTSNPN, SVGIG) derive from the germline V gene (reference sequence). TCR cDNA was synthesized by 5'RACE template switching, which introduced a universal primer site and unique molecular identifiers. Priming for cDNA synthesis came from both the TCR alpha and TCR beta constant segments. Libraries were amplified in two PCR steps, with sample barcodes and sequencing adapters added in the second step. Libraries were sequenced on Illumina HiSeq 2500 (2x100 bp) or NovaSeq (2x150 bp). In the source study's methods: MIGEC was used to demultiplex reads and collapse the reads into UMI consensus sequences, and MiXCR was used for V(D)J alignment. Clonotypes responding to the vaccine were identified with edgeR on replicate PBMC samples, with the criteria of FDR below 0.01 and a log2 fold change above 5 up to day 15. Bulk clonotypes were assigned CD4 or CD8 identity according to which sequenced CD4 or CD8 repertoire held them at higher abundance. TCRdb reworked the public reads: Q25 trimming with fastp, MiXCR clone assembly, productive beta chains retained. Rows matching on CDR3 protein sequence are summarized as one entry with the most common DNA and genes. The V and J calls were determined by TCRdb, not by the authors. The sample table lists around 230,000 distinct CDR3 sequences, over 6.5% of them with a count of one. The ten top clones hold 1% to 1.2% of the sample.

The paper's findings and limits, for the study overall: The secondary T-cell response was found to be weaker but faster than the primary response, with a peak reached on day 5 rather than on day 15. A small fraction of clonotypes showed up in both the CD4 and CD8 compartments, probably as a result of convergent recombination. Most clones expanded after primary vaccination were re-detected after the booster (almost 97% of CD4 and around 86% of CD8), suggesting broad memory maintenance. FACS-sorted repertoires could contain abundant contaminating clonotypes from the bulk population, so computational filtering was required. Because the study included only a couple of donors, the extent to which the findings can be generalized is limited.

The chain uses TRBV30 and TRBJ2-6; the D gene cannot be named for sure. The clonotype originates from a man aged 25 to 40 who received the YFV17D yellow fever vaccine. The input for sequencing was CD4+ T cells sorted from PBMCs, taken on the day of the yellow fever booster vaccination. The DNA sequence reads TGTGCCTGGAGGTTATTTTCCTCTGGGGCCAACGTCCTGACTTTC. This is translated as CAWRLFSSGANVLTF.